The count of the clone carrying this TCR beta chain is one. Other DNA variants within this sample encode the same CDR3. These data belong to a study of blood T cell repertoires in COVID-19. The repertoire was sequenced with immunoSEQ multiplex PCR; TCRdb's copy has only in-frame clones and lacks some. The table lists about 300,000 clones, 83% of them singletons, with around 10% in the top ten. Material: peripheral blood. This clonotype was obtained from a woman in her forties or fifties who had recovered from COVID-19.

CDR3 nucleotides: TGTGCCAGCAGCCAAGATGAACTAGCGGGCCCCTACAATGAGCAGTTCTTC. Its translation is CASSQDELAGPYNEQFF. The chain carries TRBV4-2 and TRBJ2-1; 9 bases map to TRBD2. Germline-derived CDR1 and CDR2 are LGHNA and YNFKEQ. This CDR3 spans 17 amino acids. Germline trimming cut 0 bases from V and 2 bases from J; bases unmatched to any gene: 5.